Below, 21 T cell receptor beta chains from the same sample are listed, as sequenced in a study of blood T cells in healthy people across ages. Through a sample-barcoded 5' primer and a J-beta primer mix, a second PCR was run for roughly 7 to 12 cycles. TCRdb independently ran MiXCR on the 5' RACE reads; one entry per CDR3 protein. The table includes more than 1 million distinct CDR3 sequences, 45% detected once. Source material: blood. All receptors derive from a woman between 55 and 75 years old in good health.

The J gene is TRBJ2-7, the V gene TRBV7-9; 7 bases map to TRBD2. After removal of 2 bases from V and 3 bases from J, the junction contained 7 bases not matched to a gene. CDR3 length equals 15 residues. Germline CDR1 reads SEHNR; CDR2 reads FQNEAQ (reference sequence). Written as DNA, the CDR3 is TGTGCCAGCAGCTTATATCTTGGGGGGGTCTACGAGCAGTACTTC. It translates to CASSLYLGGVYEQYF.

The CDR3 DNA reads as TGTGCCAGCAAACAGGGACTAGCGGGAGCAAATGAGCAGTTCTTC. Encoded protein: CASKQGLAGANEQFF. The chain carries TRBV6-5 and TRBJ2-1; 14 nucleotides align to TRBD2. Germline V gives CDR1 MNHEY, CDR2 SVGAGI. The CDR3 sequence is 15 residues long. J was trimmed by 7 bases and V by 7 bases; bases with no gene match: 6.

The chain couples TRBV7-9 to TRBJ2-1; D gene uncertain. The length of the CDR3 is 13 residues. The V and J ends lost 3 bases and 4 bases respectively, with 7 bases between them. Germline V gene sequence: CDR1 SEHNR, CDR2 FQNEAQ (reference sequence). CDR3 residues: CASSLEHYNEQFF. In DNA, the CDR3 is TGTGCCAGCAGCTTGGAACATTACAATGAGCAGTTCTTC.

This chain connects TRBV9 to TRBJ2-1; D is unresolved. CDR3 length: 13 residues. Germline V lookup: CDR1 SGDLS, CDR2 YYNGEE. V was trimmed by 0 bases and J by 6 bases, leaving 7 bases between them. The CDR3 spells CASSVGLINEQFF. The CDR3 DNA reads TGTGCCAGCAGCGTAGGGCTGATCAATGAGCAGTTCTTC.

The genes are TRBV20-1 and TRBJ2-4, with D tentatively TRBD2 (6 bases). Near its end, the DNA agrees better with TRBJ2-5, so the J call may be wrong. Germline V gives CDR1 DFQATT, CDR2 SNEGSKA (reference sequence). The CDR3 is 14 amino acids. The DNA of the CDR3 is TGCAGTGCTAGAGATAAGCGGGTCCAAGAGACCCAGTACTTC. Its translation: CSARDKRVQETQYF.

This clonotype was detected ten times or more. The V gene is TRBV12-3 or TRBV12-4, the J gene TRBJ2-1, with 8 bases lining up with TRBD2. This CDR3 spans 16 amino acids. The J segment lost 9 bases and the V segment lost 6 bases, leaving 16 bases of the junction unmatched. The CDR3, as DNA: TGTGCCAGCAGCGACCCCGGGACTAGAGGTTCTGGTGAGCAGTTCTTC. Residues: CASSDPGTRGSGEQFF.

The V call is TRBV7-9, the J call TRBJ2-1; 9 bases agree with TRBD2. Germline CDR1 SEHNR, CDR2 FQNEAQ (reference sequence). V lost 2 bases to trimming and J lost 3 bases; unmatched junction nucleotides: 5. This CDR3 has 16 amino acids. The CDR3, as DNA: TGTGCCAGCAGCTTAAGCTCTAGCGGGAACTACAATGAGCAGTTCTTC. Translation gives CASSLSSSGNYNEQFF.

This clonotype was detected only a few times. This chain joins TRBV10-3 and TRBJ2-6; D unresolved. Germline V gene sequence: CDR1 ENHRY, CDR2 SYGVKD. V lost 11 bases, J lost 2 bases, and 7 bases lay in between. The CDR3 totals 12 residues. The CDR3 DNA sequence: TGTGCCCTTGCGGCTGGGGCCAACGTCCTGACTTTC. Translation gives CALAAGANVLTF.

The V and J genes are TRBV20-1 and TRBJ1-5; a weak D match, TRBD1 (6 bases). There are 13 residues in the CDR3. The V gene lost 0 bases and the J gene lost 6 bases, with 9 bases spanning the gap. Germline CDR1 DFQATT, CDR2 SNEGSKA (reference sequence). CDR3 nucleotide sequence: TGCAGTGCTAGAGAGGGAGGGGGTCAGCCCCAGCATTTT. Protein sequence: CSAREGGGQPQHF.

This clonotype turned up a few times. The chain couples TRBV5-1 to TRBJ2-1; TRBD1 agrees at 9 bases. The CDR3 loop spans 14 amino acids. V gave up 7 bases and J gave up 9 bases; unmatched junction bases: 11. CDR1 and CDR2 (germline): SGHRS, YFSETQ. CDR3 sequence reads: CASAKEQGAGEQFF. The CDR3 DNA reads TGCGCCAGCGCCAAGGAACAGGGGGCAGGTGAGCAGTTCTTC.

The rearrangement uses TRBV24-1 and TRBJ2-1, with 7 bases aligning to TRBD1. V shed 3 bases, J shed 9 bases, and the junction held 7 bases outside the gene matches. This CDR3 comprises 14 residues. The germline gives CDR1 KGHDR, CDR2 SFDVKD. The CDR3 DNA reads TGTGCCACCAGTGATAATGACAGGGTGGGTGAGCAGTTCTTC. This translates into CATSDNDRVGEQFF.

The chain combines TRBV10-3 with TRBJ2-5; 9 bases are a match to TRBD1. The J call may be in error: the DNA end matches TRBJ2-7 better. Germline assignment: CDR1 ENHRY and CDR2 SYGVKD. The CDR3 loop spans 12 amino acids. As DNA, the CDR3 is TGTGCCATCGCCGGGACAGGGCACGAGCAGTACTTC. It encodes CAIAGTGHEQYF.

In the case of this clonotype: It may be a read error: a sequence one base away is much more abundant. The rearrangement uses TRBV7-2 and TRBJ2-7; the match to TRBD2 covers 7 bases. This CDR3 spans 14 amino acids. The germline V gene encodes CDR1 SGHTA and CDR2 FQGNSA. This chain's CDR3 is CAGSPSGGGIGQYF. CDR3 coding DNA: TGTGCCGGCAGCCCTAGCGGAGGAGGCATTGGGCAGTACTTC.

CDR3 region: CASSYRRLERGELFF. The CDR3 DNA is TGTGCCAGCAGTTACAGGCGCCTAGAAAGGGGGGAGCTGTTTTTT. This chain connects TRBV6-2 or TRBV6-3 to TRBJ2-2; D call uncertain. The germline V gene encodes CDR1 MNHEY and CDR2 SVGEGT. V was clipped by 2 bases and J by 8 bases, with 15 bases between them. The CDR3 sequence is 15 residues long.

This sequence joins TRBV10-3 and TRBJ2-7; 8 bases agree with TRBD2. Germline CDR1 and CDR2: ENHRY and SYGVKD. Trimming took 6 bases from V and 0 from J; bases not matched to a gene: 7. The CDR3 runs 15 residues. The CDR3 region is CAIRPSGRLSYEQYF. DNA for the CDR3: TGTGCCATCAGACCTAGCGGGCGACTCTCCTACGAGCAGTACTTC.

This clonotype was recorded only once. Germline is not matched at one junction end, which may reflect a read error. This CDR3 reads CTSSQREGLVDEQFF. CDR3 DNA: TGCACCAGCAGCCAGCGGGAGGGCTTGGTCGATGAGCAGTTCTTC. The chain combines TRBV4-1 with TRBJ2-1; 10 bases are shared with TRBD2. Germline values: CDR1 MGHRA, CDR2 YSYEKL. The CDR3 covers 15 residues.

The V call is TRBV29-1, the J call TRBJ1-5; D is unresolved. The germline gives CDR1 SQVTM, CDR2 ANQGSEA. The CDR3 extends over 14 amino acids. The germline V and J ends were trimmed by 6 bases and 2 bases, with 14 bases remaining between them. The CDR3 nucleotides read TGCAGCGTCGCCACGATAGGTGGCAATCAGCCCCAGCATTTT. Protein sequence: CSVATIGGNQPQHF.

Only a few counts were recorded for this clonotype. CDR3 amino acids: CASSISGHRTDTQYF. In nucleotides, the CDR3 is TGTGCCAGCAGCATTTCGGGACATCGCACAGATACGCAGTATTTT. This chain uses TRBV7-2 with TRBJ2-3; D is possibly TRBD1 (6 bases). Germline V gene lookup returns CDR1 SGHTA and CDR2 FQGNSA. The CDR3 runs 15 residues. V was pared by 5 bases and J by 1 base, with 13 bases between.

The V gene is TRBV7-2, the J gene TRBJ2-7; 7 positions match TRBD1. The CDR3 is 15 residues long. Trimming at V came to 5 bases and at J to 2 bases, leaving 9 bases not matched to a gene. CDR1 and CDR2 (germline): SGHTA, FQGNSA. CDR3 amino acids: CASSLTGTATYEQYF. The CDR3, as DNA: TGTGCCAGCAGCCTTACCGGGACAGCCACCTACGAGCAGTACTTC.

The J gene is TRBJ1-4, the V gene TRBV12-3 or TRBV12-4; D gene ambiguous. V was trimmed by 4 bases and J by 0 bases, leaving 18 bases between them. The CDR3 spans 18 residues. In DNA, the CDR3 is TGTGCCAGCAGTTCCGGTGGTTTGTGGGGTGCAACTAATGAAAAACTGTTTTTT. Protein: CASSSGGLWGATNEKLFF.

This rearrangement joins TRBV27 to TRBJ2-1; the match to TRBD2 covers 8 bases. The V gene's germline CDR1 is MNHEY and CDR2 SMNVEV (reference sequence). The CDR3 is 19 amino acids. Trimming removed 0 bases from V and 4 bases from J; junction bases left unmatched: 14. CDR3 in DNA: TGTGCCAGCAGTTTATCTCGGGGCGAGGGCGGGAGGTATTACAATGAGCAGTTCTTC. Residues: CASSLSRGEGGRYYNEQFF.